This TCR beta chain was obtained from a study of T cells in women clearing cervical HPV infection. Study as a whole: Case blood was drawn when the lesion was first found; control blood after infection became undetectable.

Data came from immunoSEQ multiplex PCR; TCRdb stores just in-frame clones and leaves some out. The sample's table shows 20,000 to 25,000 clones. Cervical HPV DNA detected by MY09/MY11 PCR, typed by dot-blot. Source material: blood buffy coat. This sequence originates from a woman aged 18-69 years with a cervical HPV16 infection that either progressed to CIN3+ or cleared (not recorded which).

This chain's CDR3 is CASSLDTLNTEAFF. CDR3 DNA, as far as it was read: TGTGCCAGCAGCTTGGACACCCTGAACACTGAA. This sequence joins TRBV5-5 and TRBJ1-1; D is unresolved. The read ends 3 residues shy of where the CDR3 ends; the end is completed using the germline J gene. Germline V CDR1 and CDR2: SGHKS, YYEKEE (reference sequence). Trimming took 0 bases from V and 0 from J, leaving 6 bases between them. The CDR3 is 14 residues long.